One and the same sample provided the 18 T cell receptor beta chains below, sequenced in a study of blood T cells in healthy people across ages. Next came a second PCR, run for roughly 6 to 11 cycles, which used a sample-barcoded 5' primer along with a J-beta primer mix. MiXCR, applied by TCRdb to the 5' RACE reads, yields one record per CDR3 protein. Of 1.6 million or so distinct CDR3 sequences listed, about 31% were seen once; the top ten hold around 11%. The specimen was blood. The receptors shown here come from a woman in her twenties or thirties in good health.

This chain links TRBV7-2 with TRBJ2-5; D uncertain. The CDR3 spans 14 residues. Trimming removed 5 bases from V and 5 bases from J, with 15 bases in between. Germline V lookup: CDR1 SGHTA, CDR2 FQGNSA. The CDR3 loop reads CASSPGPGLETQYF. The DNA for the CDR3 is TGTGCCAGCAGCCCTGGGCCCGGTCTGGAGACCCAGTACTTC.

The CDR3 is CASSDAAYEQYF. The CDR3 bases are TGTGCCAGCTCAGATGCGGCCTACGAGCAGTACTTC. The rearrangement joins TRBV18 to TRBJ2-4; D is uncertain. The J call is uncertain, as TRBJ2-7 better fits the DNA end. Germline V CDR1 and CDR2: KGHSH, LQKENI. The CDR3 loop spans 12 amino acids.

This clonotype was detected a few times. This chain uses TRBV12-3 or TRBV12-4 with TRBJ1-4, with a weak D call TRBD1 (6 bases). Between the trimmed V and J ends, which lost 3 bases and 6 bases, there was a span of 8 bases. The CDR3 length is 13 residues. Written as DNA, the CDR3 is TGTGCCAGCAGTTTGAGACAGGATGAAAAACTGTTTTTT. Translating it yields CASSLRQDEKLFF.

This clonotype showed up just a few times. V is TRBV7-9 and J is TRBJ1-1, with no clear D. This CDR3 spans 18 amino acids. V was clipped by 5 bases and J by 1 base, with 23 bases between them. CDR1 is SEHNR and CDR2 is FQNEAQ in the germline V gene (reference sequence). The CDR3 DNA reads TGTGCCAGCAGCCCACTCCTTGTACTTTCGGTAGGGAACACTGAAGCTTTCTTT. Its translation: CASSPLLVLSVGNTEAFF. The whole variable domain, filled in from reference TRBV7-9 and TRBJ1-1, reads DTGVSQNPRHKITKRGQNVTFRCDPISEHNRLYWYRQTLGQGPEFLTYFQNEAQLEKSRLLSDRFSAERPKGSFSTLEIQRTEQGDSAMYLCASSPLLVLSVGNTEAFFGQGTRLTVV.

The rearrangement links TRBV7-2 to TRBJ2-1; D could derive from TRBD1 or TRBD2 (5 bases each). Trimming took off 1 base at V and 0 bases at J, with 10 bases between the two ends. The CDR3 extends over 16 amino acids. Per germline, CDR1 SGHTA and CDR2 FQGNSA. CDR3 in amino acids: CASSLEWGSSYNEQFF. DNA for the CDR3: TGTGCCAGCAGCTTAGAATGGGGGTCCTCCTACAATGAGCAGTTCTTC.

To note about this clonotype: A read error may account for a junction end that differs from germline. The chain carries TRBV19 and TRBJ2-7, with a tentative D call TRBD2 (6 bases). Germline V lookup: CDR1 LNHDA, CDR2 SQIVND (reference sequence). The CDR3 is 15 amino acids. CDR3: CASSMAGSASYAQYF. The CDR3 coding sequence is TGTGCCAGTAGTATGGCGGGGAGTGCATCCTACGCGCAGTACTTC.

The chain recombines TRBV10-1 with TRBJ1-1, with D possibly TRBD1 on 5 matching bases. V was clipped by 7 bases and J by 3 bases, with 15 bases between them. Germline V gene data show CDR1 as WNHNN and CDR2 as SYGVQD (reference sequence). This CDR3 has 14 amino acids. This CDR3 is CASTETDLDTEAFF. CDR3 sequence (DNA): TGCGCCAGCACCGAGACAGACCTGGACACTGAAGCTTTCTTT.

This chain joins TRBV3-1 and TRBJ2-5; possible D gene TRBD1, 6 bases. V dropped 3 bases and J dropped 2 bases, with 13 bases sitting between them. Per germline, CDR1 LGHDT and CDR2 YNNKEL (reference sequence). CDR3 size: 15 residues. CDR3 sequence reads: CASSQLWTEQETQYF. The CDR3 DNA reads as TGTGCCAGCAGCCAGCTATGGACAGAACAAGAGACCCAGTACTTC.

This sequence joins TRBV20-1 and TRBJ1-1, with D unclear. CDR1 and CDR2 (germline): DFQATT, SNEGSKA (reference sequence). The CDR3 length is 10 residues. The V and J ends lost 5 bases and 2 bases respectively, with 3 bases between them. The DNA of the CDR3 is TGCAGTGCTTTTAACACTGAAGCTTTCTTT. Protein product: CSAFNTEAFF.

Many counts were recorded for this clonotype. The chain uses TRBV5-1 and TRBJ2-5, with TRBD2 as a possible D gene (5 bases). CDR1 is SGHRS, CDR2 YFSETQ, per germline. The CDR3 has 13 amino acids. Trimming stripped 4 bases from V and 3 bases from J, with 10 bases between. CDR3 protein: CASSRGDKETQYF. CDR3 DNA: TGCGCCAGCAGCCGGGGAGACAAAGAGACCCAGTACTTC.

This clonotype appeared a single time. The chain has TRBV5-1 and TRBJ2-6; D call uncertain. The CDR3 totals 16 residues. Trimming shortened V by 10 bases and J by 0 bases, and 17 bases separated the two germline ends. The germline CDR1 and CDR2 sequences are SGHRS and YFSETQ. The CDR3 DNA reads TGCGCCCGGTTAACACGTAGTTCCTCTGGGGCCAACGTCCTGACTTTC. Encoded protein: CARLTRSSSGANVLTF. The full variable domain, in which reference TRBV5-1 and TRBJ2-6 provide the parts outside the CDR3, is KAGVTQTPRYLIKTRGQQVTLSCSPISGHRSVSWYQQTPGQGLQFLFEYFSETQRNKGNFPGRFSGRQFSNSRSEMNVSTLELGDSALYLCARLTRSSSGANVLTFGAGSRLTVL.

The J gene is TRBJ2-3, the V gene TRBV20-1; a possible D gene is TRBD2 (6 bases). The germline gives CDR1 DFQATT, CDR2 SNEGSKA (reference sequence). V dropped 0 bases and J dropped 1 base, with 20 bases sitting between them. The CDR3 has 18 residues. The CDR3 DNA sequence: TGCAGTGCTAGAGATAAGCGAGGCAGCGGGTGGGGCACAGATACGCAGTATTTT. Its translation: CSARDKRGSGWGTDTQYF.

This clonotype was seen a few times. The chain uses TRBV7-3 and TRBJ2-7; the D gene could be TRBD1 or TRBD2 (6 bases each). The CDR3 extends over 15 amino acids. Germline loops: CDR1 SGHTA, CDR2 FQGTGA. Trimming took off 4 bases at V and 2 bases at J, with 15 bases between the two ends. CDR3 amino acids: CASSWDRGPAYEQYF. CDR3 DNA: TGTGCCAGCAGCTGGGACCGGGGGCCAGCCTACGAGCAGTACTTC.

As for this clonotype: A read error may account for a junction end that differs from germline. The rearrangement links TRBV7-9 to TRBJ1-5, with D uncertain. The length of the CDR3 is 17 residues. CDR1 SEHNR and CDR2 FQNEAQ come from the germline V gene (reference sequence). DNA of the CDR3: TGTGCCGGCAGCTCCCCGTTTCGGGCCTATAGCAATCAGCCCCAGCATTTT. This gives the protein CAGSSPFRAYSNQPQHF.

This chain joins TRBV12-3 or TRBV12-4 and TRBJ2-1; TRBD1 aligns across 9 bases. Trimming cost V 2 bases and J 9 bases; bases outside gene matches: 11. This CDR3 region has 16 residues. This chain's CDR3 is CASSLMPGQGDGEQFF. Here the CDR3 DNA reads TGTGCCAGCAGTTTAATGCCGGGACAGGGTGATGGTGAGCAGTTCTTC.

This clonotype was seen a handful of times. CDR3 nucleotides: TGTGCCAGCAGTCGCCCGGGTCCTCGGGATGAGCAGTTCTTC. Amino acid sequence: CASSRPGPRDEQFF. V usage is TRBV27 and J usage is TRBJ2-1; D unresolved. The V gene's germline CDR1 is MNHEY and CDR2 SMNVEV (reference sequence). This CDR3 contains 14 residues. Trimming cost V 5 bases and J 8 bases, with 16 bases left between them.

J is TRBJ2-5 and V is TRBV21-1; the table's D gene call, TRBD1, was not cross checked with the DNA. The J call may be mistaken, given a closer DNA end match to TRBJ2-7. TRBV21-1 is a pseudogene. The CDR3 loop spans 15 amino acids. CDR3 DNA: TGTGCCAGCAGCCCGGGCTCTCTCAGGGGGGACGAGCAGTACTTC. Translated, it gives CASSPGSLRGDEQYF.

The genes are TRBV5-7 and TRBJ2-1, with TRBD2 identical over 11 bases. TRBV5-7 is identified as an open reading frame with a role that is uncertain. The V gene end was trimmed by 3 bases and the J gene end by 0 bases; junction bases not matched to a gene: 5. This CDR3 is built from 17 residues. CDR3 region: CASSSGLADSSYNEQFF. CDR3 nucleotides: TGTGCCAGCAGCTCGGGACTAGCGGACAGCTCCTACAATGAGCAGTTCTTC.